The rows below give T cell receptor beta chains drawn from one sample of a study of T cells after yellow fever vaccination. Each CDR3 protein gets one entry after TCRdb re-called the 5' RACE reads with MiXCR. Of about 550,000 distinct CDR3 sequences in the sample, roughly 21% were seen once. The sample here was PBMCs, taken 15 days after the yellow fever booster vaccination. The receptors derive from a man aged 30 to 39 who received the YFV17D yellow fever vaccine. Both conserved end residues are part of each CDR3. D genes are given only for firm matches.

v_call: TRBV4-1
d_call: .
j_call: TRBJ2-2
cdr3_aa: CASSLVNPGELFF

v_call: TRBV19
d_call: .
j_call: TRBJ2-3
cdr3_aa: CATGGLAESTDTQYF

v_call: TRBV12-3/TRBV12-4
d_call: .
j_call: TRBJ1-1
cdr3_aa: CASSLDELLNTEAFF

v_call: TRBV7-6
d_call: TRBD1
j_call: TRBJ2-6
cdr3_aa: CASSAGQGNSGANVLTF

v_call: TRBV20-1
d_call: .
j_call: TRBJ2-7
cdr3_aa: CSARKGVPYEQYF

v_call: TRBV21-1
d_call: .
j_call: TRBJ2-5
cdr3_aa: CASSKETANQETQYF

v_call: TRBV12-3/TRBV12-4
d_call: .
j_call: TRBJ2-2
cdr3_aa: CASSFGTTTNTGELFF

v_call: TRBV2
d_call: .
j_call: TRBJ2-2
cdr3_aa: CASMSGTGELFF

v_call: TRBV7-2
d_call: TRBD2
j_call: TRBJ2-2
cdr3_aa: CASTRTSGSKVTGELFF

v_call: TRBV7-8
d_call: .
j_call: TRBJ1-4
cdr3_aa: CASRNRRGGGNEKLFF

v_call: TRBV7-9
d_call: .
j_call: TRBJ2-7
cdr3_aa: CASSLERGVGEQYF

v_call: TRBV30
d_call: .
j_call: TRBJ1-1
cdr3_aa: CAWSRDNTEAFF

v_call: TRBV12-3/TRBV12-4
d_call: .
j_call: TRBJ1-5
cdr3_aa: CASSSSPGVGQPQHF

v_call: TRBV7-9
d_call: TRBD2
j_call: TRBJ2-3
cdr3_aa: CASSRTSGMSDTQYF

v_call: TRBV12-3/TRBV12-4
d_call: .
j_call: TRBJ1-5
cdr3_aa: CASSHSYSNQPQHF

v_call: TRBV29-1
d_call: .
j_call: TRBJ1-4
cdr3_aa: CSVQRDEKLFF

v_call: TRBV7-9
d_call: TRBD1
j_call: TRBJ2-5
cdr3_aa: CASSSNQDRRETQYF

v_call: TRBV5-6
d_call: TRBD2
j_call: TRBJ2-5
cdr3_aa: CASSFSGSKETQYF

v_call: TRBV11-1
d_call: TRBD2
j_call: TRBJ2-1
cdr3_aa: CASIKFGTSGKSNGNEQFF

v_call: TRBV20-1
d_call: .
j_call: TRBJ2-7
cdr3_aa: CSARATIYEQYF

v_call: TRBV15
d_call: .
j_call: TRBJ2-7
cdr3_aa: CATSRDLGEQYF

v_call: TRBV6-2/TRBV6-3
d_call: .
j_call: TRBJ2-7
cdr3_aa: CASSYSGSGTAYEQYF

v_call: TRBV12-3/TRBV12-4
d_call: TRBD1
j_call: TRBJ1-1
cdr3_aa: CASSPQGANTEAFF

v_call: TRBV21-1
d_call: .
j_call: TRBJ2-7
cdr3_aa: CASSKAGELAGVRRRDEQYF

v_call: TRBV19
d_call: .
j_call: TRBJ2-1
cdr3_aa: CASSYSFEGNEQFF

v_call: TRBV14
d_call: .
j_call: TRBJ2-7
cdr3_aa: CASSPPVSYEQYF

v_call: TRBV10-2
d_call: .
j_call: TRBJ1-3
cdr3_aa: CASKTGVDPGNTIYF

v_call: TRBV4-3
d_call: TRBD2
j_call: TRBJ2-5
cdr3_aa: CASSQGRGVIGETQYF

v_call: TRBV4-3
d_call: .
j_call: TRBJ2-7
cdr3_aa: CASSQEGGRQYF

v_call: TRBV5-6
d_call: TRBD2
j_call: TRBJ2-5
cdr3_aa: CASSFGGRGEETQYF

v_call: TRBV12-3/TRBV12-4
d_call: TRBD2
j_call: TRBJ2-2
cdr3_aa: CASSSGVRTNTGELFF

v_call: TRBV5-5
d_call: TRBD2
j_call: TRBJ2-1
cdr3_aa: CASSTVAGLQNEQFF

v_call: TRBV7-9
d_call: TRBD1
j_call: TRBJ2-2
cdr3_aa: CASSQRGGTGGSGELFF

v_call: TRBV18
d_call: .
j_call: TRBJ2-1
cdr3_aa: CASSLRSSPSYNEQFF

v_call: TRBV30
d_call: .
j_call: TRBJ2-2
cdr3_aa: CAWTPFWASEKNTGELFF

v_call: TRBV5-1
d_call: .
j_call: TRBJ1-1
cdr3_aa: CASSLGSESNLEAFF

v_call: TRBV12-3/TRBV12-4
d_call: TRBD1
j_call: TRBJ2-7
cdr3_aa: CASSEGARRDEQYF

v_call: TRBV20-1
d_call: TRBD2
j_call: TRBJ2-1
cdr3_aa: CSARKAGGPSYNEQFF

v_call: TRBV4-2
d_call: .
j_call: TRBJ1-5
cdr3_aa: CASSQDRGNQPQHF

v_call: TRBV18
d_call: TRBD2
j_call: TRBJ2-2
cdr3_aa: CASSTGLAANTGELFF

v_call: TRBV25-1
d_call: .
j_call: TRBJ1-5
cdr3_aa: CASSGAANQPQHF

v_call: TRBV9
d_call: .
j_call: TRBJ2-1
cdr3_aa: CASSVVGNGHNEQFF

v_call: TRBV10-3
d_call: .
j_call: TRBJ2-3
cdr3_aa: CAISDGGRTDTQYF

v_call: TRBV2
d_call: .
j_call: TRBJ2-3
cdr3_aa: CASRSYVGLIDTQYF

v_call: TRBV15
d_call: .
j_call: TRBJ1-1
cdr3_aa: CATSRDAGGSNTEAFF